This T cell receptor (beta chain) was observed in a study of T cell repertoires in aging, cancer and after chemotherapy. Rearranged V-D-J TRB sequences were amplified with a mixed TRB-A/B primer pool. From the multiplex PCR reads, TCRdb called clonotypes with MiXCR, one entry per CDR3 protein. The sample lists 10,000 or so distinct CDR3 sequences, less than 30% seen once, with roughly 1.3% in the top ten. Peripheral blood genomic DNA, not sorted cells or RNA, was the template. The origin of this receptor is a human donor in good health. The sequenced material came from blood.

Here the CDR3 reads CATRWASGRSNEQFF. The CDR3 DNA reads TGTGCCACCAGGTGGGCTAGCGGGAGGAGCAATGAGCAGTTCTTC. V is TRBV15 and J is TRBJ2-1; TRBD2 matches at 11 bases. This CDR3 comprises 15 residues. Germline CDR1 LNHNV, CDR2 YYDKDF (reference sequence). J was trimmed by 6 bases and V by 6 bases; bases with no gene match: 7.